The clone carrying this T cell receptor beta chain turned up a few times. The antigen remains unidentified. V was shortened by 1 base and J by 8 bases, with 11 bases between the two germline ends. The length of the CDR3 is 14 residues. The V gene's germline CDR1 is SGHTA and CDR2 FQGNSA. The sample originates from a study of T cells after yellow fever vaccination. Broader study findings: Post-booster samples contained most primary-vaccination clones (more than 95% CD4, roughly 88% CD8). The appearance of a small share of clonotypes in both CD4 and CD8 compartments was observed.

TCRdb reanalysed the 5' RACE reads using MiXCR and keeps one entry per CDR3 protein. The table records 610,000 or so distinct CDR3 sequences, more than 9% of them present only once. Specimen: PBMCs, collected on the day of the yellow fever booster vaccination. V is TRBV7-2 and J is TRBJ2-2; maybe TRBD2 (6 bases). The receptor's source is a man aged 25 to 45 who received the YFV17D yellow fever vaccine. The CDR3 bases are TGTGCCAGCAGCTTAGAGGGAGGAGCGGGGGAGCTGTTTTTT. This gives the protein CASSLEGGAGELFF.